Listed below are T cell receptor beta chains from one sample, sequenced in a study of T cell responses to AZD1222 COVID-19 vaccine. The method was immunoSEQ multiplex PCR; TCRdb's version includes in-frame clones alone and lacks a portion of them. The data hold over 100,000 clones, with 90% observed a single time. The sample consisted of peripheral blood, taken on day 0 of AZD1222 vaccination. The receptors were sampled from an adult in good health. CDR3s include the opening cysteine and the closing phenylalanine or tryptophan. Fields, in order: CDR3 length, V gene, J gene, CDR3 protein.

17	TRBV2	TRBJ2-5	CASSGGTSGGAQETQYF
12	TRBV7-9	TRBJ1-1	CASSLGGSEAFF
18	TRBV21-1	TRBJ1-5	CASSKSGTLGMSNQPQHF
15	TRBV4-1	TRBJ2-1	CASSQVASGGNEQFF
12	TRBV28	TRBJ1-2	CASRGDRHYYTF
15	TRBV11-2	TRBJ2-3	CASSPRGGGTDTQYF
14	TRBV29-1	TRBJ2-7	CSVGGRDRGYEQYF
13	TRBV5-5	TRBJ2-7	CASSSGQGYEQYF
16	TRBV5-1	TRBJ2-3	CASSLAGGASTDTQYF
15	TRBV28	TRBJ1-1	CASSPEIRGNTEAFF
14	TRBV28	TRBJ1-2	CASSPGQGARGYTF
15	TRBV4-3	TRBJ1-4	CASSHNRVTNEKLFF
17	TRBV7-4	TRBJ2-3	CASSPWGSGGARDTQYF
17	TRBV4-2	TRBJ1-3	CASSQEVRDRVGNTIYF
13	TRBV18	TRBJ2-3	CASSPQGTDTQYF
14	TRBV7-3	TRBJ1-6	CASSYGSGNSPLHF
18	TRBV6-2/TRBV6-3	TRBJ2-2	CASSYFGFTYNGYRELFF
15	TRBV7-9	TRBJ1-2	CASSETGGSGYGYTF
14	TRBV28	TRBJ1-2	CASSFGQEDYGYTF
14	TRBV30	TRBJ2-4	CAWSTRVTKNIQYF
14	TRBV7-2	TRBJ2-5	CASSLLTKYETQYF
12	TRBV2	TRBJ1-2	CASSFRNYGYTF
15	TRBV14	TRBJ2-7	CASSQEEVAAYEQYF